The 13 T cell receptor beta chains in this list originate from one sample, sequenced in a study of post-analysis software for immune sequencing data. Study-level points and caveats: Roughly five TRBV segments appeared more often in patients than in controls, and TRBV5-6, TRBV5-1 and TRBV20-1 were among these.

Every TCR beta cDNA library bore unique molecular identifiers. TCRdb reprocessed the PCR reads with MiXCR, giving one entry per CDR3 protein. This table has about 770,000 distinct CDR3 sequences, 46% appearing once. Which antigens these TCRs recognize remains unknown. The material sequenced was blood. The source is a girl under 18 with multiple sclerosis.

With regard to this clonotype: At one end the junction does not follow the germline gene, possibly because of a read error. This chain uses TRBV12-3 or TRBV12-4 with TRBJ1-1; TRBD1 is a possible D gene (5 bases). This CDR3 has 13 amino acids. The CDR3 loop is CASSSTVNPEAFF. The CDR3 nucleotides are TGTGCCAGCAGTTCGACAGTGAACCCTGAAGCTTTCTTT.

This CDR3 is CASSPVGGASFTDTQYF. Written as DNA, the CDR3 is TGCGCCAGCTCACCCGTCGGGGGGGCGTCGTTCACAGATACGCAGTATTTT. This chain connects TRBV5-1 to TRBJ2-3, with 8 bases aligning to TRBD2. The CDR3 runs to 17 residues. The germline gives CDR1 SGHRS, CDR2 YFSETQ. V was pared by 7 bases and J by 2 bases, with 15 bases of the junction left unmatched.

The chain uses TRBV11-2 and TRBJ2-7, with D possibly matching TRBD2 (6 bases). The J call may be wrong; the DNA end is better matched by TRBJ2-5. The germline V gene encodes CDR1 SGHAT and CDR2 FQNNGV. This CDR3 has 13 residues. The CDR3 reads CASRVVTSETQYF. CDR3 sequence (DNA): TGTGCCAGCAGAGTCGTGACTAGTGAGACCCAGTACTTC.

This clonotype has a handful of counts. V usage is TRBV12-3 or TRBV12-4 and J usage is TRBJ2-5; TRBD2 matches at 9 bases. Unmatched junction bases numbered 10, after V lost 4 bases and J lost 1 base. The CDR3 extends over 17 amino acids. The CDR3 region is CASSSLLAGAIQETQYF. The CDR3 DNA sequence: TGTGCCAGCAGTTCCCTACTAGCGGGCGCTATCCAAGAGACCCAGTACTTC.

This chain links TRBV28 with TRBJ2-7; tentatively, D is TRBD1 (6 bases). Germline loops: CDR1 MDHEN, CDR2 SYDVKM. V lost 4 bases to trimming and J lost 1 base, with 11 bases between them. This CDR3 has 14 amino acids. The CDR3 DNA follows: TGTGCCAGCAGTTCTCTCGGACAGTCCTACGAGCAGTACTTC. Protein product: CASSSLGQSYEQYF.

In its sample, this clonotype was seen once. In DNA form, the CDR3 reads TGCAGTGCTAGAGATACCGGGACTAGCGGGAGAATGGATGAGCAGTTCTTC. This codes for CSARDTGTSGRMDEQFF. This chain links TRBV20-1 with TRBJ2-1; TRBD2 aligns across 14 bases. The CDR3 loop spans 17 amino acids. The junction had 9 bases not matched to a gene; V was cut back by 0 bases and J by 8 bases. Germline assignment: CDR1 DFQATT and CDR2 SNEGSKA (reference sequence).

V is TRBV6-5 and J is TRBJ1-2; no firm D call. Germline loops: CDR1 MNHEY, CDR2 SVGAGI. With 3 bases removed from V and 2 bases from J, the gap between germline ends came to 13 bases. The CDR3 sequence is 15 residues long. CDR3: CASSYQASGNYGYTF. CDR3 coding DNA: TGTGCCAGCAGTTATCAGGCCTCGGGGAACTATGGCTACACCTTC.

A few counts support this clonotype. This chain joins TRBV6-5 and TRBJ1-5; possibly TRBD1 for D (6 bases). The CDR3 spans 15 residues. The V end was cut by 4 bases, the J end by 4 bases, with 14 bases between. CDR1 and CDR2 (germline): MNHEY, SVGAGI. The CDR3 is CASSLTGTLNQPQHF. The DNA of the CDR3 is TGTGCCAGCAGTTTAACCGGGACACTTAATCAGCCCCAGCATTTT.

This clonotype was detected once. The conserved final phenylalanine or tryptophan is absent from the CDR3, which likely points to a read error. The chain couples TRBV4-3 to TRBJ1-1; TRBD1 is a possible D gene (6 bases). The CDR3 has 15 residues. Germline V gives CDR1 LGHNA, CDR2 YSLEER. Trimming pared 0 bases from V and 1 base from J, leaving 9 bases between. The CDR3 nucleotides read TGCGCCAGCAGCCAAGAGGGGGGGGCGAACACTGAAGCTTTCTTG. Translation gives CASSQEGGANTEAFL.

The V gene is TRBV12-3 or TRBV12-4, the J gene TRBJ2-7; 10 bases map to TRBD1. CDR3 length equals 16 residues. With V trimmed by 6 bases and J by 5 bases, 13 bases remained unmatched. The CDR3 sequence: CASSLSRTGGRNEQYF. The CDR3 DNA follows: TGTGCCAGCAGCCTCAGCAGGACAGGGGGAAGGAACGAGCAGTACTTC.

This sequence joins TRBV20-1 and TRBJ2-5; 14 bases match TRBD2. The closer fit of TRBJ2-7 to the DNA end suggests the J call may be wrong. Germline V gene data show CDR1 as DFQATT and CDR2 as SNEGSKA (reference sequence). This CDR3 has 14 residues. The CDR3 DNA reads TGCAGTGCGGCCGGGACTAGCGGGGGTTACGAGCAGTACTTC. It is translated as CSAAGTSGGYEQYF.

The chain couples TRBV29-1 to TRBJ2-7; D gene ambiguous. V dropped 2 bases and J dropped 0 bases, with 11 bases sitting between them. The CDR3 sequence is 14 residues long. Per the germline V gene, CDR1 is SQVTM and CDR2 is ANQGSEA. DNA for the CDR3: TGCAGCGTTGAAAGAACGGGCAGCTCCTACGAGCAGTACTTC. Its protein is CSVERTGSSYEQYF.

The chain has TRBV5-1 and TRBJ2-3; the D is unclear. CDR1 is SGHRS and CDR2 is YFSETQ in the germline V gene. Trimming removed 6 bases from V and 1 base from J, with 15 bases in between. This CDR3 comprises 15 residues. The CDR3 spells CASTATTSGTDTQYF. In DNA, the CDR3 is TGCGCCAGCACCGCTACTACGTCGGGCACAGATACGCAGTATTTT.